These 12 T cell receptor beta chains were all obtained from the same sample, sequenced in a study of T cells in Graves' hyperthyroidism and ophthalmopathy. What was amplified from RNA transcripts were TCR beta CDR3 regions. TCR CDR3 regions were first amplified by RT-PCR with HTBI primers. TCRdb reanalysed the multiplex PCR reads using MiXCR and keeps one entry per CDR3 protein. The sample carries about 640,000 distinct CDR3 sequences, roughly 20% recorded once. The material sequenced was blood. These receptors all stem from a man younger than 40 with Graves' ophthalmopathy.

This clonotype was detected many times. CDR3 DNA: TGCAGTGCTAGAGATCTTAAAGGACTAGCGGGATTGGGTGAGCAGTTCTTC. This translates into CSARDLKGLAGLGEQFF. The J gene is TRBJ2-1, the V gene TRBV20-1; 12 bases are a match to TRBD2. V shed 0 bases, J shed 9 bases, and the junction held 12 bases outside the gene matches. Germline-derived CDR1 and CDR2 are DFQATT and SNEGSKA (reference sequence). The CDR3 totals 17 residues.

The chain is built from TRBV4-1 and TRBJ1-4, with 8 bases lining up with TRBD1. CDR1 and CDR2 (germline): MGHRA, YSYEKL. The junction had 9 bases not matched to a gene; V was cut back by 4 bases and J by 8 bases. The CDR3 contains 15 residues. CDR3 sequence (DNA): TGCGCCAGCAGCCCGCAGGGGGCTGATGAAGAAAAACTGTTTTTT. Protein sequence: CASSPQGADEEKLFF.

This clonotype was detected ten times or more. The V call is TRBV11-2, the J call TRBJ2-5; D may be TRBD2 (6 bases). This CDR3 has 14 amino acids. V dropped 5 bases and J dropped 6 bases, with 16 bases sitting between them. Germline lookup yields CDR1 SGHAT and CDR2 FQNNGV. The CDR3 region is CASSTNRELKTQYF. The CDR3 nucleotides are TGTGCCAGCAGCACTAACCGGGAGTTGAAGACCCAGTACTTC.

This chain uses TRBV11-2 with TRBJ2-3; D is tentatively TRBD1 or TRBD2 (5 bases each). V was cut by 7 bases and J by 1 base, with 12 bases left in between. Looked up from germline, CDR1 is SGHAT and CDR2 is FQNNGV. The CDR3 has 14 residues. The CDR3 loop reads CASTGGWGTDTQYF. Written as DNA, the CDR3 is TGTGCCAGCACTGGGGGTTGGGGCACAGATACGCAGTATTTT.

This clonotype was detected many times. This chain uses TRBV7-2 with TRBJ2-7; the D gene could be TRBD1 or TRBD2 (7 bases each). V was trimmed by 6 bases and J by 4 bases, leaving 13 bases between them. The length of the CDR3 is 13 residues. Germline V gene data show CDR1 as SGHTA and CDR2 as FQGNSA. DNA for the CDR3: TGTGCCAGCAGGGGGGGGACAGAATACGAGCAGTACTTC. Its translation is CASRGGTEYEQYF.

This chain joins TRBV5-1 and TRBJ1-4, with unresolved D. Trimming removed 3 bases at V and 0 bases at J, with 9 bases between. Germline loops: CDR1 SGHRS, CDR2 YFSETQ. The CDR3 runs 15 residues. In DNA form, the CDR3 reads TGCGCCAGCAGCTCTGGGTCTTCAACTAATGAAAAACTGTTTTTT. Protein product: CASSSGSSTNEKLFF.

The chain carries TRBV9 and TRBJ1-5; no clear D. Trimming took 3 bases from V and 1 from J, leaving 8 bases between them. Per germline, CDR1 SGDLS and CDR2 YYNGEE. The CDR3 covers 14 residues. CDR3 sequence (DNA): TGTGCCAGCAGCGCAGGACCCAGCAATCAGCCCCAGCATTTT. It yields the protein CASSAGPSNQPQHF.

This clonotype appeared many times. The CDR3 DNA sequence: TGTGCCAGCAGCTTACGCGACAGGGGGTCCTACAATGAGCAGTTCTTC. The encoded protein is CASSLRDRGSYNEQFF. The chain has TRBV11-2 and TRBJ2-1, with 9 nucleotides matching TRBD1. The V segment lost 2 bases and the J segment 1 base; nucleotides outside the gene matches: 3. The CDR3 runs to 16 residues. Per germline, CDR1 SGHAT and CDR2 FQNNGV.

Concerning this clonotype: One junction end does not reproduce the germline sequence, and a read error may be involved. The chain employs TRBV12-3 or TRBV12-4 and TRBJ2-7, with TRBD1 identical over 7 bases. The CDR3 runs to 14 residues. The CDR3 region is CAGSSQGDTYEQYF. The CDR3 DNA follows: TGTGCCGGCAGTTCCCAGGGGGACACCTACGAGCAGTACTTC.

The CDR3 region is CASSYRRQGPDEAFF. DNA of the CDR3: TGTGCCAGCAGTTACCGAAGACAGGGTCCTGATGAAGCTTTCTTT. The chain recombines TRBV6-2 or TRBV6-3 with TRBJ1-1; 7 bases align to TRBD1. Looked up from germline, CDR1 is MNHEY and CDR2 is SVGEGT. V was clipped by 2 bases and J by 7 bases; unmatched bases: 10. This CDR3 spans 15 amino acids.

This clonotype showed up just a few times. V gene TRBV5-8 combines with J gene TRBJ1-2, with D uncertain. Germline V gives CDR1 SGHTS, CDR2 YDEGEE. The CDR3 contains 15 residues. The germline V and J ends were trimmed by 3 bases and 4 bases, with 16 bases remaining between them. The CDR3 loop is CASSSGPTAGYGYTF. The CDR3 coding sequence is TGTGCCAGCAGCTCCGGACCCACAGCAGGCTATGGCTACACCTTC.

This clonotype has a count of ten or more. This chain uses TRBV3-1 with TRBJ2-3; TRBD1 aligns across 7 bases. Per the germline V gene, CDR1 is LGHDT and CDR2 is YNNKEL (reference sequence). V dropped 5 bases and J dropped 5; count of bases not matched to a gene: 10. CDR3 length: 15 residues. The CDR3 reads CASSVRGGDLDTQYF. CDR3 coding DNA: TGTGCCAGCAGCGTCCGAGGGGGCGATTTAGATACGCAGTATTTT.